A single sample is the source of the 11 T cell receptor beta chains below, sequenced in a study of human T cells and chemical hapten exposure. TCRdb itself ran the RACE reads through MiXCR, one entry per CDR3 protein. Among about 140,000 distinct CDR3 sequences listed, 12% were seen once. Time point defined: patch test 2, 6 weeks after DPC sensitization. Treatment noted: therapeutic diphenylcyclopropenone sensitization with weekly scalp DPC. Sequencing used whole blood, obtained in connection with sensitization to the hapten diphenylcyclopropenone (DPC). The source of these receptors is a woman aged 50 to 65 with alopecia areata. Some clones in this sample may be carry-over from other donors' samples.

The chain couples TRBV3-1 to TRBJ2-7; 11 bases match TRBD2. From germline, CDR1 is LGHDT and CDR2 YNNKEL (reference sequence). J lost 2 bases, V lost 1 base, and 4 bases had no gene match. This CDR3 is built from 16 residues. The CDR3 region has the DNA TGTGCCAGCAGCCAAGCGGTAGCGGGAGGGCCCTACGAGCAGTACTTC. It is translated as CASSQAVAGGPYEQYF.

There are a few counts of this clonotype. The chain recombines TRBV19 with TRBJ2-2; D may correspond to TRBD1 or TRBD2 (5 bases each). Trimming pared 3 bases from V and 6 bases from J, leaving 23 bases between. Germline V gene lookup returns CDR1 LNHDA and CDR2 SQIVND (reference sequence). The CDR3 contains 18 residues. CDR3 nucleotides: TGTGCCAGTAGTATCCTCGATTCCGGGGACCTGCCACCCGGGGAGCTGTTTTTT. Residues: CASSILDSGDLPPGELFF.

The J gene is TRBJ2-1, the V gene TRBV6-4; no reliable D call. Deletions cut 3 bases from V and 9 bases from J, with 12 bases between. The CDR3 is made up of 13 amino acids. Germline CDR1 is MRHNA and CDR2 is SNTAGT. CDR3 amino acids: CASSDVARGEQFF. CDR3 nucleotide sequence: TGTGCCAGCAGTGATGTCGCGCGCGGTGAGCAGTTCTTC.

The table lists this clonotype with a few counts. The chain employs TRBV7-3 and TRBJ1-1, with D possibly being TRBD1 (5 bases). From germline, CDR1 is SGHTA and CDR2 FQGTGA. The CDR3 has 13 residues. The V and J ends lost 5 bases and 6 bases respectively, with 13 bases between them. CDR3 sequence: CASSLSLGAEAFF. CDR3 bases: TGTGCCAGCAGCCTATCGTTAGGGGCTGAAGCTTTCTTT.

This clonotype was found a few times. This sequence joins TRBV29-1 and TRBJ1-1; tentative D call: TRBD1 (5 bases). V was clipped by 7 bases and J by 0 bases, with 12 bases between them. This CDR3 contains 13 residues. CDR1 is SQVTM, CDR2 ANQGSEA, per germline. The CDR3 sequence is CSGKDRLNTEAFF. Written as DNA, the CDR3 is TGCAGCGGAAAAGACAGATTGAACACTGAAGCTTTCTTT.

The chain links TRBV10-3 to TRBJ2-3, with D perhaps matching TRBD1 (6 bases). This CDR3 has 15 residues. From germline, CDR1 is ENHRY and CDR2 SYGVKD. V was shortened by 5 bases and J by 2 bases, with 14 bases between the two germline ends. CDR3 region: CAISKTGVYTDTQYF. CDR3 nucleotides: TGTGCCATCAGTAAGACAGGAGTTTACACAGATACGCAGTATTTT.

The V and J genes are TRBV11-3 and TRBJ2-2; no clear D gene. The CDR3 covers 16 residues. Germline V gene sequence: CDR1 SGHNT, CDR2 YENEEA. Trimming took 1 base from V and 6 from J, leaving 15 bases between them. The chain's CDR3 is CASSLGLGYDSGELFF. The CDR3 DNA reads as TGTGCCAGCAGCTTAGGGCTAGGGTATGATTCCGGGGAGCTGTTTTTT.

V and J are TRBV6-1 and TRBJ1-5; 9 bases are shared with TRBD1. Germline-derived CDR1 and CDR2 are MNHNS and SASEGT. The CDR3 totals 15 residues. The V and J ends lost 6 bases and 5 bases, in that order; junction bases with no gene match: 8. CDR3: CASRRDRERHQPQHF. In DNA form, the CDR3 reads TGTGCCAGCAGGAGGGACAGGGAGAGGCATCAGCCCCAGCATTTT.

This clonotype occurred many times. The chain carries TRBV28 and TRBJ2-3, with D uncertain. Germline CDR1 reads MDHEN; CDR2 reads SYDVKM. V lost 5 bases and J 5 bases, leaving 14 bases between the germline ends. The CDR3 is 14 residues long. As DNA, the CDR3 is TGTGCCAGCAGTCCCCACTTAGCTGGAGATACGCAGTATTTT. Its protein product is CASSPHLAGDTQYF.

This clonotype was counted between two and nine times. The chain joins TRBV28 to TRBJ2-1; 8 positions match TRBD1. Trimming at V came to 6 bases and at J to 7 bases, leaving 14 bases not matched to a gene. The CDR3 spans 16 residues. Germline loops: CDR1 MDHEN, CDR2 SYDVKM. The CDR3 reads CASRSGGTGGLNEQFF. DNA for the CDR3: TGTGCCAGCAGGTCGGGCGGAACAGGGGGTCTGAATGAGCAGTTCTTC. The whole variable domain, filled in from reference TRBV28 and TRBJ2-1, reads DVKVTQSSRYLVKRTGEKVFLECVQDMDHENMFWYRQDPGLGLRLIYFSYDVKMKEKGDIPEGYSVSREKKERFSLILESASTNQTSMYLCASRSGGTGGLNEQFFGPGTRLTVL.

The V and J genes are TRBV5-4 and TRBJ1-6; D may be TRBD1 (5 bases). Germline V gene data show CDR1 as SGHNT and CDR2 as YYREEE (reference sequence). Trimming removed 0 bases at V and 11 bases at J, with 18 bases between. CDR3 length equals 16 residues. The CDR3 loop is CASSLGASAGLAPLHF. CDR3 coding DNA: TGTGCCAGCAGCTTGGGGGCCTCCGCAGGGCTAGCACCCCTCCACTTT.